The present entry profiles one T cell receptor beta chain with its context. No antigen is known for it. The data were obtained in a study of T cell clones after liver transplantation. Study-level background: TCRbeta sequencing after a pre-transplant mixed lymphocyte reaction identified graft-donor-reactive clones, later tracked in post-transplant blood.

CD3+CD4+ and CD3+CD8+ cells were FACS-sorted from thawed unstimulated PBMCs. TCRdb keeps only in-frame clones here, not all; method: immunoSEQ multiplex PCR. Of about 15,000 clones in the sample, approximately 82% are singletons; the top ten hold 28%. Overall study findings and caveats: Migration into the graft, not deletion, may explain lost graft donor-reactive T cells.

V trimming: 4 bases; J trimming: 6 bases; junction bases outside the gene matches: 12. Germline V gives CDR1 PRHDT, CDR2 FYEKMQ (reference sequence). The CDR3 sequence is 18 residues long. Sequenced material: CD8+ T cells from blood, taken approximately 43 months after liver transplant. The receptor was isolated from a human patient who received a liver transplant. Some of the T cells might come from the graft donor. The rearrangement joins TRBV13 to TRBJ2-3, with 14 nucleotides matching TRBD2. Written as DNA, the CDR3 is TGTGCCAGCAGCTCGCCCGGGACTAGCGGGGGTGTAGGTGATACGCAGTATTTT. Translation: CASSSPGTSGGVGDTQYF.